Only one count was recorded for the clone carrying this T cell receptor (beta chain). The antigen remains unidentified. The sample belongs to a study of shared clonotypes between healthy human individuals. The naive CD8 fraction comprised CD45RO-negative cells positively selected for CCR7 and excluded terminally differentiated effector memory CD45RA+ cells. Several immunoSEQ 96-well plates shared each subset's DNA, each plate a replicate. The protocol was immunoSEQ multiplex PCR, while the TCRdb copy is restricted to in-frame clones and leaves out a portion. The sample has roughly 2.1 million clones; about 93% are singletons. The CDR3 is 13 residues long. Germline V gene sequence: CDR1 SGHDT, CDR2 YYEEEE. Germline trimming cut 3 bases from V and 8 bases from J; bases unmatched to any gene: 7. General observations from the study: Clonotypes shared by all four donors outscored non-shared clonotypes in generation probability.

The chain has TRBV5-6 and TRBJ1-1, with 7 bases aligning to TRBD1. The source of this sequence is a man between 18 and 29 years old in good health. Some clones in this sample may be carry-over from other donors' samples. The sequenced sample was naive CD8+ T cells from PBMCs. CDR3 nucleotides: TGTGCCAGCAGCTGGCCTCAGGGGGAAGAAGCTTTCTTT. Its translation: CASSWPQGEEAFF. The full variable domain, rest sourced from reference TRBV5-6 and TRBJ1-1, is DAGVTQSPTHLIKTRGQQVTLRCSPKSGHDTVSWYQQALGQGPQFIFQYYEEEERQRGNFPDRFSGHQFPNYSSELNVNALLLGDSALYLCASSWPQGEEAFFGQGTRLTVV.